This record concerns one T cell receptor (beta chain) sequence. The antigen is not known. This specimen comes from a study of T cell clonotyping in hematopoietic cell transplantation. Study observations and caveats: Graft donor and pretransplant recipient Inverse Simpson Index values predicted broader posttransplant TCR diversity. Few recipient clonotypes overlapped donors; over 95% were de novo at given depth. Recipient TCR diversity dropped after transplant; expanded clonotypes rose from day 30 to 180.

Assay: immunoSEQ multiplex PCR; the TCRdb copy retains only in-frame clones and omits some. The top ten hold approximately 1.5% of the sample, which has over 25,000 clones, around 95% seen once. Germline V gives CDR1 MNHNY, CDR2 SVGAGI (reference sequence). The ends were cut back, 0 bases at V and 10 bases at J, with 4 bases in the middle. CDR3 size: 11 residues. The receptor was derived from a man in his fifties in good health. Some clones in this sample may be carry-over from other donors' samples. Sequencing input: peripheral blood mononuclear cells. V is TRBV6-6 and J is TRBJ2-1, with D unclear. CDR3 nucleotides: TGTGCCAGCAGTTACTCGCTGGAGCAGTTCTTC. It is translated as CASSYSLEQFF.